Listed here are 11 T cell receptor beta chains from one sample, sequenced in a study of blood T cell repertoires in COVID-19. Profiling relied on immunoSEQ multiplex PCR, and the TCRdb table lists in-frame clones only, not all of them. The data show fewer than 120,000 clones, with less than 75% seen just once and over 6% held by the top ten. The sample comprised peripheral blood. The receptor set was obtained from a woman aged 60-70 years with acute or convalescent COVID-19.

The gene calls are TRBV27 and TRBJ1-5; TRBD1 matches at 10 bases. The length of the CDR3 is 16 residues. The germline CDR1 and CDR2 sequences are MNHEY and SMNVEV (reference sequence). The V segment lost 6 bases and the J segment 2 bases; nucleotides outside the gene matches: 7. CDR3 residues: CASSRQGAHGNQPQHF. The CDR3, as DNA: TGTGCCAGCAGCCGACAGGGGGCGCATGGCAATCAGCCCCAGCATTTT.

The chain recombines TRBV29-1 with TRBJ2-7; D uncertain. Germline CDR1 SQVTM, CDR2 ANQGSEA. The CDR3 totals 14 residues. Trimming removed 1 base at V and 2 bases at J, with 12 bases between. In DNA, the CDR3 is TGCAGCGTTGAAGGCTACGGGTCCGCCTACGAGCAGTACTTC. It codes for CSVEGYGSAYEQYF.

The genes are TRBV6-5 and TRBJ1-3; D remains ambiguous. Trimming left V 5 bases short and J 7 bases short, with 15 bases between. The CDR3 is 14 amino acids. Germline loops: CDR1 MNHEY, CDR2 SVGAGI. The CDR3 region is CASSPSTAGNTIYF. CDR3 nucleotides: TGTGCCAGCAGTCCCTCGACCGCCGGGAACACCATATATTTT.

DNA for the CDR3: TGTGCCAGCAGTTCCCTCGAGGAAAAACTGTTTTTT. It translates to CASSSLEEKLFF. The chain carries TRBV12-3 or TRBV12-4 and TRBJ1-4; D is unclear. Trimming pared 4 bases from V and 8 bases from J, leaving 8 bases between. The CDR3 is 12 residues long.

The chain uses TRBV5-1 and TRBJ2-5; the D gene is possibly TRBD1 (5 bases). V was cut by 0 bases and J by 2 bases, with 8 bases left in between. The CDR3 runs 14 residues. Germline CDR1 and CDR2: SGHRS and YFSETQ. CDR3 protein: CASSLGQGQETQYF. The DNA of the CDR3 is TGCGCCAGCAGCTTGGGGCAGGGACAAGAGACCCAGTACTTC.

This chain connects TRBV11-2 to TRBJ1-4; 7 nucleotides align to TRBD1. This CDR3 spans 15 amino acids. Germline V gene data show CDR1 as SGHAT and CDR2 as FQNNGV. V lost 3 bases, J lost 6 bases, and 7 bases stayed unmatched. The CDR3 region has the DNA TGTGCCAGCAGCTTGACAGGGAATGAAGATGAAAAACTGTTTTTT. Residues: CASSLTGNEDEKLFF.

This clone appeared a few times. V and J are TRBV12-3 or TRBV12-4 and TRBJ2-7; the D is unclear. The CDR3 runs 11 residues. Trimming took 3 bases from V and 6 from J, leaving 6 bases between them. CDR3 sequence: CASSFTSEQYF. Written as DNA, the CDR3 is TGTGCCAGCAGTTTTACATCCGAGCAGTACTTC.

J is TRBJ2-1 and V is TRBV6-4; 12 bases agree with TRBD2. Trimming at V came to 5 bases and at J to 8 bases, leaving 4 bases not matched to a gene. Germline CDR1 MRHNA, CDR2 SNTAGT. The CDR3 length is 14 residues. The CDR3 loop reads CASSLAGGPDEQFF. Written as DNA, the CDR3 is TGTGCCAGCAGTCTAGCGGGGGGGCCAGATGAGCAGTTCTTC.

The J gene is TRBJ1-5, the V gene TRBV18; 10 nucleotides match TRBD1. J gave up 4 bases and V 3 bases, and 3 bases lay outside the gene matches. Per germline, CDR1 KGHSH and CDR2 LQKENI. This CDR3 has 15 amino acids. CDR3: CASSPGTGANQPQHF. CDR3 sequence (DNA): TGTGCCAGCTCACCCGGGACAGGGGCAAATCAGCCCCAGCATTTT.

This clone was counted between two and nine times. V is TRBV2 and J is TRBJ2-2, with TRBD1 matching over 7 bases. V trimming: 7 bases; J trimming: 1 base; junction bases outside the gene matches: 6. The CDR3 is 15 amino acids. CDR1 SNHLY and CDR2 FYNNEI come from the germline V gene. The CDR3 reads CASKEQGRNTGELFF. The CDR3 DNA follows: TGTGCCAGCAAGGAACAGGGGAGGAACACCGGGGAGCTGTTTTTT.

This chain uses TRBV7-6 with TRBJ2-2; 9 positions agree with TRBD1. V was clipped by 1 base and J by 4 bases; unmatched bases: 4. CDR3 length equals 16 residues. Germline CDR1 SGHVS, CDR2 FNYEAQ. The CDR3 DNA reads TGTGCCAGCAGCTTAGACAGGGGGCGGGCCACCGGGGAGCTGTTTTTT. Amino acids: CASSLDRGRATGELFF.